This is a list of T cell receptor beta chains from one sample in a study of cytomegalovirus exposure and HLA in healthy donors. Method: immunoSEQ multiplex PCR; TCRdb's copy keeps in-frame clones and lacks some. The data show about 120,000 clones, around 77% seen once. Source material: PBMCs. Receptors were obtained from a man aged 50 or older in good health and CMV-seropositive. Each CDR3 is given with its conserved first and last residue. D genes are given only for firm matches. Clone size, where shown, is once, few, many, or a class for clones that have expanded.

V gene	D gene	J gene	clone size	CDR3 DNA	CDR3 protein
TRBV5-1	-	TRBJ1-1	-	TGCGCCAGCAGCCCCCGGGAGGGGATAGGGACTGAAGCTTTCTTT	CASSPREGIGTEAFF
TRBV5-1	TRBD1	TRBJ1-2	few	TGCGCCAGCAGCACAGACAGGGGACCTAACTATGGCTACACCTTC	CASSTDRGPNYGYTF
TRBV27	TRBD1	TRBJ1-1	once	TGTGCCAGCAGTCCGGGACAGGTCAGAACTGGAGCTTTCTTT	CASSPGQVRTGAFF
TRBV18	TRBD1	TRBJ1-4	-	TGTGCCACGTCCCGGGACAGGGAAGAAAAACTGTTTTTT	CATSRDREEKLFF
TRBV27	-	TRBJ1-4	few	TGTGCCAGCAGCCCCTGGGCGCCCCAGAATGAAAAACTGTTTTTT	CASSPWAPQNEKLFF
TRBV2	TRBD1	TRBJ2-6	-	TGTGCCAGCCGGACAGGGGACTTCTCTGGGGCCAACGTCCTGACTTTC	CASRTGDFSGANVLTF
TRBV2	-	TRBJ1-5	-	TGTGCCAGCAGGGGGGAGGTTAATCAGCCCCAGCATTTT	CASRGEVNQPQHF
TRBV30	-	TRBJ1-2	-	TGTGCCTGGAACCGGGGGGGGGCAGGTTATGGCTACACCTTC	CAWNRGGAGYGYTF
TRBV9	TRBD1	TRBJ2-5	-	TGTGCCAGCAGCGCCGGGACAGCCCGGAGGGAGACCCAGTACTTC	CASSAGTARRETQYF
TRBV6-5	-	TRBJ1-2	-	TGTGCCAGCAGTTCCGACAGGCGCGGCTACACCTTC	CASSSDRRGYTF
TRBV30	TRBD1	TRBJ1-5	-	TGTGCCTGGAGTGTACGAAGGACAGGGGGCCAGCCCCAGCATTTT	CAWSVRRTGGQPQHF
TRBV6-6	-	TRBJ1-6	-	TGTGCCAGCAGACCCACAGGCTTTAATTCCCCCCTCCACTTT	CASRPTGFNSPLHF
TRBV29-1	TRBD1	TRBJ1-2	-	TGCAGCGTAAGGGACAGCCGCTATGGCTACACCTTC	CSVRDSRYGYTF
TRBV6-5	-	TRBJ2-6	-	TGTGCCAGCAGGAAGGACACCTCTGGGGCCAACGTCCTGACTTTC	CASRKDTSGANVLTF
TRBV7-7	TRBD1	TRBJ1-4	once	TGTGCTAGCAGCCCCGGGACAGAGAATGAAAAACTGTTTTTT	CASSPGTENEKLFF
TRBV27	-	TRBJ2-2	-	TGTGCCAGCAGTTTTAATGGACTTCGGAACACCGGGGAGCTGTTTTTT	CASSFNGLRNTGELFF
TRBV5-1	TRBD1	TRBJ2-1	-	TGCGCCAGCAGCTTGGCCGCGGGGACAGGGGGCTCCTACAATGAGCAGTTCTTC	CASSLAAGTGGSYNEQFF
TRBV18	TRBD1	TRBJ2-1	once	TGTGCCAGCTCACTTATGACAGGGGGTATCCACAATGAGCAGTTCTTC	CASSLMTGGIHNEQFF
TRBV5-1	TRBD1	TRBJ2-2	-	TGCGCCAGCAGCTTAGACAGGGCGTGGTCCGGGGAGCTGTTTTTT	CASSLDRAWSGELFF
TRBV5-6	TRBD2	TRBJ2-2	-	TGTGCCAGCAGCTCGATGGCGGGGGGTACGAACACCGGGGAGCTGTTTTTT	CASSSMAGGTNTGELFF
TRBV18	TRBD1	TRBJ2-7	once	TGTGCCAGCTCACCACCCGTCTCAGGAACAGGGGGCTACGAGCAGTACTTC	CASSPPVSGTGGYEQYF
TRBV30	TRBD1	TRBJ2-1	-	TGTGCCTGGAGTGATACAGGGGCCGGGTACAATGAGCAGTTCTTC	CAWSDTGAGYNEQFF
TRBV28	-	TRBJ1-2	-	TGTGCCAGCAGTAGGAGCTATGGCTACACCTTC	CASSRSYGYTF
TRBV14	-	TRBJ1-1	-	TGTGCCAGCAGCCAACTGGGGGCCACTGAAGCTTTCTTT	CASSQLGATEAFF
TRBV19	-	TRBJ1-6	-	TGTGCCAGTAGTATTGGGGGCGAATCACCCCTCCACTTT	CASSIGGESPLHF
TRBV6-1	TRBD1	TRBJ1-4	-	TGTGCCACTGATCGGACAGGGAATGAAAAACTGTTTTTT	CATDRTGNEKLFF
TRBV5-1	-	TRBJ1-1	once	TGCGCCAGCAGCTTGGGAGCCGGGAGGAACGCTGAAGCTTTCTTT	CASSLGAGRNAEAFF
TRBV6-1	TRBD1	TRBJ1-2	-	TGTGCCAGCAGCGGCCCGGGACAGGGGCATGGCTACACCTTC	CASSGPGQGHGYTF
TRBV30	TRBD1	TRBJ1-1	-	TGTGCCGCCGGACAGGGGAGGAACACTGAAGCTTTCTTT	CAAGQGRNTEAFF
TRBV28	-	TRBJ2-7	-	TGTGCCAGCAGCCGCTCCTACGAGCAGTACTTC	CASSRSYEQYF
TRBV5-1	TRBD2	TRBJ2-1	few	TGCGCCAGCAGCTTGGCCAACGCGGGAGGCCTCAATGAGCAGTTCTTC	CASSLANAGGLNEQFF
TRBV6-1	-	TRBJ2-3	-	TGTGCCATCCCCGGGGTGCCTGGCACAGATACGCAGTATTTT	CAIPGVPGTDTQYF
TRBV29-1	-	TRBJ2-7	-	TGCAGCGTTGGCCGTGGGACGGCGGGGCCCTCCTACGAGCAGTACTTC	CSVGRGTAGPSYEQYF
TRBV5-1	-	TRBJ2-7	-	TGCGCCAGCAGACTGCAGGGTGACGGGGAGCAGTACTTC	CASRLQGDGEQYF
TRBV6-1	-	TRBJ2-2	-	TGTGCCAGCACTCAAGGGGGGGCCAACACCGGGGAGCTGTTTTTT	CASTQGGANTGELFF
TRBV28	-	TRBJ2-1	-	TGTGCCAGCAGTTTATTTAATAGCGATGAGCAGTTCTTC	CASSLFNSDEQFF
TRBV7-9	-	TRBJ2-3	-	TGTGCCAGCAGCGTGGCAGGGTCCACAGATACGCAGTATTTT	CASSVAGSTDTQYF
TRBV30	-	TRBJ1-2	once	TGTGCCTGGAGCATGGGGACTAAGGGCTACACCTTC	CAWSMGTKGYTF
TRBV7-2	-	TRBJ1-5	-	TGTGCCAGCAGCTTCGGGGGTATTAGCAATCAGCCCCAGCATTTT	CASSFGGISNQPQHF
TRBV2	TRBD2	TRBJ2-1	-	TGTGCCAGCAGTTTGCGGGGGGGAAATGAGCAGTTCTTC	CASSLRGGNEQFF
TRBV9	-	TRBJ1-4	-	TGTGCCAGCAGCGTAGCTCCGGGGTTGGGAGAAAAACTGTTTTTT	CASSVAPGLGEKLFF
TRBV5-5	TRBD1	TRBJ1-5	-	TGTGCCAGCAGCTCACAGGGGGCTAGCAATCAGCCCCAGCATTTT	CASSSQGASNQPQHF
TRBV19	TRBD1	TRBJ1-1	-	TGTGCCAGTACGGGACAGCGGTACACTGAAGCTTTCTTT	CASTGQRYTEAFF
TRBV29-1	TRBD2	TRBJ2-7	few	TGCAGCGTTGTCTTAGCGGGGGTCTACGAGCAGTACTTC	CSVVLAGVYEQYF
TRBV11-2	-	TRBJ1-3	-	TGTGCCAGCAGCTTAGCCATCTCTGGAAACACCATATATTTT	CASSLAISGNTIYF
TRBV6-5	TRBD1	TRBJ1-2	-	TGTGCCAGCAACGCCCGGACAGGGAGAAACTATGGCTACACCTTC	CASNARTGRNYGYTF
TRBV28	-	TRBJ1-1	-	TGTGCCAGCATCCCTCCCGGGGGGTGGAACACTGAAGCTTTCTTT	CASIPPGGWNTEAFF